In its sample, the clone carrying this T cell receptor (beta chain) was seen once. The assay was immunoSEQ multiplex PCR, and TCRdb's table has in-frame clones only and misses some. The table lists 160,000 or so clones, approximately 86% of them singletons. The sample belongs to a study of blood T cell repertoires in COVID-19. Study summary: T cells, B-cell-depleted T cells, or PBMCs supplied cDNA or gDNA.

This receptor was identified in a woman between 50 and 59 years old with acute or convalescent COVID-19. The specimen was peripheral blood.

The CDR3 sequence: CASGLTGNTEAFF. The CDR3 DNA reads as TGTGCCAGCGGATTGACGGGGAACACTGAAGCTTTCTTT. V is TRBV27 and J is TRBJ1-1, with D unresolved. The germline V gene encodes CDR1 MNHEY and CDR2 SMNVEV (reference sequence). The CDR3 runs to 13 residues. V was pared by 8 bases and J by 1 base, with 11 bases between.